The T cell receptor (beta chain) under discussion was sequenced for a study of vaccination effects on CD4 cells after COVID-19. General study results and limits: Researchers report that only 1 of 255 vaccine-induced clones in healthy vaccinees cross-reacted with common cold coronaviruses.

The ViraFEST assay expanded antigen-specific CD4+ T cells with viral peptide pools before sequencing. Cultured cells yielded isolated CD4+ T cells after 10 days. No vaccinee had earlier SARS-CoV-2 infection, and nucleocapsid antibodies were negative. Looked up from germline, CDR1 is SGHDN and CDR2 is FVKESK. This CDR3 comprises 17 residues. V lost 0 bases, J lost 4 bases, and 7 bases stayed unmatched. The data were produced by immunoSEQ multiplex PCR, yet TCRdb's version contains in-frame clones alone and is incomplete. This table holds around 25,000 clones, 73% found once. Regarding this clone: Its specificity is not known.

The TCR was taken from a human donor who received a COVID-19 vaccine. The chain combines TRBV14 with TRBJ2-2; 8 nucleotides line up with TRBD2. The source material was CD4+ T cells from PBMCs cultured with SARS-CoV-2 spike peptides, sampled before COVID-19 vaccination. CDR3 amino acids: CASSQEGISGVTGELFF. The CDR3 DNA reads TGTGCCAGCAGCCAAGAGGGGATTAGCGGGGTCACCGGGGAGCTGTTTTTT.